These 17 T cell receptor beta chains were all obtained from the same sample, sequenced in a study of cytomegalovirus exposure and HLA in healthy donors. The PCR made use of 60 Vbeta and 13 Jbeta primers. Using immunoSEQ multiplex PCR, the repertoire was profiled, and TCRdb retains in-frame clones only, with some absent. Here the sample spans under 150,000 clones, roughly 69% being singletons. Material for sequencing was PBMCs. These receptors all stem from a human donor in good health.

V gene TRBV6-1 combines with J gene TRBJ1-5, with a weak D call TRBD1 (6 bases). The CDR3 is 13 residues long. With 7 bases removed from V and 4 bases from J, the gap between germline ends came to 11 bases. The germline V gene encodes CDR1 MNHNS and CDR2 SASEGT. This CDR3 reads CASTLDRNQPQHF. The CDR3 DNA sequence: TGTGCCAGCACCCTAGACAGGAATCAGCCCCAGCATTTT.

The CDR3: CASISGTTGGRAFF. In DNA form, the CDR3 reads TGTGCCAGCATCTCGGGTACAACAGGGGGAAGAGCTTTCTTT. This rearrangement joins TRBV7-9 to TRBJ1-1, with TRBD1 matching 8 bases. V was pared by 7 bases and J by 10 bases, with 14 bases of the junction left unmatched. The CDR3 consists of 14 residues. The V gene's germline CDR1 is SEHNR and CDR2 FQNEAQ (reference sequence).

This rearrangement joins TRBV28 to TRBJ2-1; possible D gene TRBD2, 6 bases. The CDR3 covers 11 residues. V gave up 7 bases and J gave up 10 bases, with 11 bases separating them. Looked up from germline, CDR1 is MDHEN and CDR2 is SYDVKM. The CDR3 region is CASTRRVEQFF. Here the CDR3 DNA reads TGTGCCAGCACCCGGAGGGTCGAGCAGTTCTTC.

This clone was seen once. The CDR3 DNA sequence: TGTGCCAGCAGCATTGGGACAGGGACTCTGGGGAGCAATCAGCCCCAGCATTTT. This translates into CASSIGTGTLGSNQPQHF. This chain uses TRBV21-1 with TRBJ1-5; the listed D gene, TRBD1, was not tested against the DNA. TRBV21-1 is tagged as a pseudogene. The CDR3 is 18 amino acids.

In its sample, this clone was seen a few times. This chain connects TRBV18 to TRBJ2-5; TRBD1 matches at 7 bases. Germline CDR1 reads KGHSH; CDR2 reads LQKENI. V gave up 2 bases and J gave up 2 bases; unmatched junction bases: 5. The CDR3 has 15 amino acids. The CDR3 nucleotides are TGTGCCAGCTCACCAGAAGGGGGCCTACAAGAGACCCAGTACTTC. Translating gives CASSPEGGLQETQYF.

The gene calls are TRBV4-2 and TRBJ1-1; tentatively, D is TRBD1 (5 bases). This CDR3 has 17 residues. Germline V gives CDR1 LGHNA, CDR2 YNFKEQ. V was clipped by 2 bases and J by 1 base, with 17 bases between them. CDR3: CASSQPLSGGGNTEAFF. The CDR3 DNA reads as TGTGCCAGCAGCCAACCGCTATCCGGGGGGGGGAACACTGAAGCTTTCTTT.

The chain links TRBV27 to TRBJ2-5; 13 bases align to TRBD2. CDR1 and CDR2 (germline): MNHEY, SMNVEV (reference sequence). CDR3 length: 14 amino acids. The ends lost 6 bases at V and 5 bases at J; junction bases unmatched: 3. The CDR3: CASRELAGGETQYF. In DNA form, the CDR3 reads TGTGCCAGCAGGGAACTAGCGGGAGGGGAGACCCAGTACTTC.

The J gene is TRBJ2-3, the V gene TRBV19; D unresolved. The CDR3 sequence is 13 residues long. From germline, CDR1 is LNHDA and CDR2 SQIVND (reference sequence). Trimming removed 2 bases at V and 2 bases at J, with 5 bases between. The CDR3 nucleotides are TGTGCCAGTAGTATAACAGCCACAGATACGCAGTATTTT. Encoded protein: CASSITATDTQYF. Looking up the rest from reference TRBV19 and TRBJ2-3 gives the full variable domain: DGGITQSPKYLFRKEGQNVTLSCEQNLNHDAMYWYRQDPGQGLRLIYYSQIVNDFQKGDIAEGYSVSREKKESFPLTVTSAQKNPTAFYLCASSITATDTQYFGPGTRLTVL.

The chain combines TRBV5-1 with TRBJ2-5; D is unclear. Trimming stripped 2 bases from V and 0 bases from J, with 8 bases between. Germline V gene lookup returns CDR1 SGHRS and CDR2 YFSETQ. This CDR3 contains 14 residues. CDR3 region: CASSFLGYQETQYF. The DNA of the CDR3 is TGCGCCAGCAGCTTTCTAGGCTACCAAGAGACCCAGTACTTC. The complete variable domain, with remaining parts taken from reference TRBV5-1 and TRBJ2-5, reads KAGVTQTPRYLIKTRGQQVTLSCSPISGHRSVSWYQQTPGQGLQFLFEYFSETQRNKGNFPGRFSGRQFSNSRSEMNVSTLELGDSALYLCASSFLGYQETQYFGPGTRLLVL.

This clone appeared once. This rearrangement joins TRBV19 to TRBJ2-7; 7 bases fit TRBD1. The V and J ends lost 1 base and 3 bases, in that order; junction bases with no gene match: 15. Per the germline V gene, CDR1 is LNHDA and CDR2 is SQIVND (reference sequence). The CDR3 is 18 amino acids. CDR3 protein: CASSIARTGTGFGYEQYF. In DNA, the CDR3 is TGTGCCAGTAGTATAGCTCGGACAGGCACAGGTTTCGGCTACGAGCAGTACTTC.

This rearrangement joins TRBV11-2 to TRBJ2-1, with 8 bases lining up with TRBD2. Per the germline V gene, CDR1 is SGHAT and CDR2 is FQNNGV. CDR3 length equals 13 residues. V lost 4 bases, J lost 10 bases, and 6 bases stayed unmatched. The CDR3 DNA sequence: TGTGCCAGCAGCTCCGGGGGGGGGCTGGAGCAGTTCTTC. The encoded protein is CASSSGGGLEQFF. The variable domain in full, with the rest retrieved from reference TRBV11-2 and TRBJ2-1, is EAGVAQSPRYKIIEKRQSVAFWCNPISGHATLYWYQQILGQGPKLLIQFQNNGVVDDSQLPKDRFSAERLKGVDSTLKIQPAKLEDSAVYLCASSSGGGLEQFFGPGTRLTVL.

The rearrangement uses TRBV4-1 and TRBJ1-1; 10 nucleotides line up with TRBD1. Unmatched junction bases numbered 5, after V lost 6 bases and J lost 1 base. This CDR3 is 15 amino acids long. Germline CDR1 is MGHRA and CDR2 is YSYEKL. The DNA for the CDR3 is TGCGCCAGCAGATTCGGACAGGGGGGGAACACTGAAGCTTTCTTT. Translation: CASRFGQGGNTEAFF.

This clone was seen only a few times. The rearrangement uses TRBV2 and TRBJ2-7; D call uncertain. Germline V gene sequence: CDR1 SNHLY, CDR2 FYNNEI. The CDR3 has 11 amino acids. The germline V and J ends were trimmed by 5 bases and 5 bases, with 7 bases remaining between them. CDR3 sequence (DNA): TGTGCCAGCAGTCCAGAGGACGAGCAGTACTTC. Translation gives CASSPEDEQYF.

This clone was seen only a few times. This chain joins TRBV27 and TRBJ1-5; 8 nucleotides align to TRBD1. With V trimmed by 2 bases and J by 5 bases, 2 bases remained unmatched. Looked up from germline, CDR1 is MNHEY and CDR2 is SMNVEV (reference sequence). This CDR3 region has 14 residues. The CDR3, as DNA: TGTGCCAGCAGTTTAGGGACAGGCTATCAGCCCCAGCATTTT. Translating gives CASSLGTGYQPQHF.

CDR3 nucleotide sequence: TGTGCCAGCAGTCCGTACGCGGACAGCTCCTACGAGCAGTACTTC. This gives the protein CASSPYADSSYEQYF. The chain joins TRBV28 to TRBJ2-7; D might be TRBD1 (6 bases). The V and J ends lost 5 bases and 0 bases respectively, with 14 bases between them. Per germline, CDR1 MDHEN and CDR2 SYDVKM. This CDR3 comprises 15 residues. The whole variable domain, remainder taken from reference TRBV28 and TRBJ2-7, is DVKVTQSSRYLVKRTGEKVFLECVQDMDHENMFWYRQDPGLGLRLIYFSYDVKMKEKGDIPEGYSVSREKKERFSLILESASTNQTSMYLCASSPYADSSYEQYFGPGTRLTVT.

The CDR3 coding sequence is TGTGCCAGCAGTTTATGGGGGGGTACCGGGTTCAGGAGCCTCTATGGCTACACCTTC. This codes for CASSLWGGTGFRSLYGYTF. V usage is TRBV27 and J usage is TRBJ1-2, with a weak D call TRBD1 (5 bases). CDR1 and CDR2 (germline): MNHEY, SMNVEV (reference sequence). This CDR3 has 19 residues. The V end lost 1 base, the J end lost 4 bases, and 25 bases lay between the germline ends.

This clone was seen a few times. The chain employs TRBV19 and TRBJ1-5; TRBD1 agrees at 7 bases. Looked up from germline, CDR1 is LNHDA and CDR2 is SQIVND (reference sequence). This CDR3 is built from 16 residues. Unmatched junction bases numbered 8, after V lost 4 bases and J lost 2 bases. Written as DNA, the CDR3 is TGTGCCAGTAGTAATAACGAGGGGGCAGGCAATCAGCCCCAGCATTTT. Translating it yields CASSNNEGAGNQPQHF. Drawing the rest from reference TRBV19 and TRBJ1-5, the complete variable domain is DGGITQSPKYLFRKEGQNVTLSCEQNLNHDAMYWYRQDPGQGLRLIYYSQIVNDFQKGDIAEGYSVSREKKESFPLTVTSAQKNPTAFYLCASSNNEGAGNQPQHFGDGTRLSIL.